These T cell receptor beta chains were read from a single sample in a study of identical twins. Each CDR3 protein is one row after TCRdb ran MiXCR on the 5' RACE reads. The sample has around 450,000 distinct CDR3 sequences; 14% are singletons. The sample was also reused in another study, on yellow fever vaccine responses in identical twins.

The sequenced material came from CD4+ T cells sorted from blood. These receptors were collected from a woman between 18 and 29 years old in good health. CDR3s include the opening cysteine and the closing phenylalanine or tryptophan. D genes are given only for firm matches. The listing skips clone size in some rows; elsewhere it reads once, few, many or a size class.

>TRBV12-3/TRBV12-4|many|TRBJ2-1|TRBD2
TGTGCCAGCAGTTTGCGGGAGTCCTACAATGAGCAGTTCTTC
CASSLRESYNEQFF
>TRBV4-3|few|TRBJ2-3|.
TGCGCCAGCAGCCAGTATAGCACAGATACGCAGTATTTT
CASSQYSTDTQYF
>TRBV24-1|.|TRBJ2-1|TRBD2
TGTGCCACCGGGACTAGCGTCTACAATGAGCAGTTCTTC
CATGTSVYNEQFF
>TRBV4-3|.|TRBJ2-1|TRBD2
TGCGCCAGCAGCCAAGGTCCTAGCGGAAGGCCGGTCTTC
CASSQGPSGRPVF
>TRBV7-9|many|TRBJ2-5|.
TGTGCCAGCAGTTGGGCCTCTCCGAACCAAGAGACCCAGTACTTC
CASSWASPNQETQYF
>TRBV5-5|few|TRBJ2-5|.
TGTGCCAGCAGCTTGGCCCAACCGCGGAGGGAGACCCAGTACTTC
CASSLAQPRRETQYF
>TRBV4-3|.|TRBJ1-3|TRBD1
TGCGCCAGCAGCCAAGGAACCGGAACAGGGGTTGGAAACACCATATATTTT
CASSQGTGTGVGNTIYF
>TRBV7-9|.|TRBJ2-5|TRBD2
TGTGCCAGCAGCCCCCTCGGGCTAGCGGGATCGTCGGAGACCCAGTACTTC
CASSPLGLAGSSETQYF
>TRBV5-1|few|TRBJ2-6|.
TGCGCCAGCAGCCCTTTCCACGTAGCGGCCGGATCTGGGGCCAACGTCCTGACTTTC
CASSPFHVAAGSGANVLTF
>TRBV20-1|.|TRBJ2-3|TRBD2
TGCAGTGCTAGAGATCTAGCGGCCAGCACAGATACGCAGTATTTT
CSARDLAASTDTQYF
>TRBV7-8|.|TRBJ2-7|.
TGTGCCAGCAGCTTACGTGGGACACCCACCTACGAGCAGTACTTC
CASSLRGTPTYEQYF
>TRBV21-1|.|TRBJ2-5|.
TGTGCCAGCAGCAATTCAGGGGAAGAGACCCAGTACTTC
CASSNSGEETQYF
>TRBV9|few|TRBJ2-3|TRBD2
TGTGCCAGCAGCCCGCGCCCCTGGACTAGCGGGAGTGGTGATACGCAGTATTTT
CASSPRPWTSGSGDTQYF
>TRBV3-1|many|TRBJ2-7|.
TGTGCCAGCAGCCAGTCTGGGAGTTCCTACGAGCAGTACTTC
CASSQSGSSYEQYF
>TRBV4-2|.|TRBJ2-7|TRBD2
TGTGCCAGCAGCCTGTATGTGACTAGCGGCTACGAGCAGTACTTC
CASSLYVTSGYEQYF